The TCR beta chain described here comes from a study of blood T cells in healthy people across ages. V was pared by 0 bases and J by 3 bases, with 12 bases between. CDR3 length: 16 amino acids. Germline lookup yields CDR1 WNHNN and CDR2 SYGVQD (reference sequence). Primed by a sample-barcoded 5' primer and a J-beta primer mix, a second PCR proceeded for roughly 7 to 11 cycles. TCRdb fed the 5' RACE reads into MiXCR, producing one record per CDR3 protein. The sample has 650,000 to 1,000,000 distinct CDR3 sequences; more than 35% are singletons. The sequence was obtained from an elderly man in good health. The specimen sequenced was blood. This chain uses TRBV10-1 with TRBJ2-4, with D perhaps TRBD1 or TRBD2 (5 bases each). CDR3 DNA: TGCGCCAGCAGTGAGTCCGGGACGCCGGACAAAAACATTCAGTACTTC. Its protein product is CASSESGTPDKNIQYF.